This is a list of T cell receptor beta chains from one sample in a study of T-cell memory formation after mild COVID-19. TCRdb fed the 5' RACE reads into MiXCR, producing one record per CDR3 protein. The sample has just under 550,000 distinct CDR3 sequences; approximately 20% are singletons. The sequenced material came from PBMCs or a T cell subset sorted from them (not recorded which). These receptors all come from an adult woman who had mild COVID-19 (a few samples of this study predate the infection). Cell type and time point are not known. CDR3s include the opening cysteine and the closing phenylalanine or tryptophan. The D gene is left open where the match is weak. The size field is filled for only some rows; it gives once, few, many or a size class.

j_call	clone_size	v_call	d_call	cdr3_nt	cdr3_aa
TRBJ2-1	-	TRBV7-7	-	TGTGCCAGCAGCTTAGGTAGTACAGAGGGGTATGAGCAGTTCTTC	CASSLGSTEGYEQFF
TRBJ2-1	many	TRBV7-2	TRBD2	TGTGCCAGCAGCTTAGGGACGGGACTAGCGGGGGGGCAGTTCTTC	CASSLGTGLAGGQFF
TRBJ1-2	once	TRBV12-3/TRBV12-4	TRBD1	TGTGCCAGCAGTTCCCCCGCCGCAGGGGGCTATGGCTACACCTTC	CASSSPAAGGYGYTF
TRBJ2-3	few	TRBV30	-	TGTGCCTGGAGTTTATGGCAGGGTCCAGATACGCAGTATTTT	CAWSLWQGPDTQYF
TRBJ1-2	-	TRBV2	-	TGTGCCAGCAGGACCCCCACCGAGCCCTATGGCTACACCTTC	CASRTPTEPYGYTF
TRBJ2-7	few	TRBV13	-	TGTGCCAGCAGCGAAAGGGGGAAATACGAGCAGTACTTC	CASSERGKYEQYF
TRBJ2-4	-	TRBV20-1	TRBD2	TGCAGTGCTAGACTAGCGGGGGGCAAAAACATTCAGTACTTC	CSARLAGGKNIQYF
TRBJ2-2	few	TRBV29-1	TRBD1	TGCAGCGTTGAAGCGGGGACAGGCCTCACCGGGGAGCTGTTTTTT	CSVEAGTGLTGELFF
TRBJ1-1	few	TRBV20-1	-	TGCAGTGCTAAGGACCCCAGAGCGAACACTGAAGCTTTCTTT	CSAKDPRANTEAFF
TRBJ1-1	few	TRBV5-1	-	TGCGCCAGCAGCTTGGAGAGGCGGGCCCCCACTGAAGCTTTCTTT	CASSLERRAPTEAFF
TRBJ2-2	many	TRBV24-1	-	TGTGCCACCAGTGTGTCCGCGCCCGGGGAGCTGTTTTTT	CATSVSAPGELFF
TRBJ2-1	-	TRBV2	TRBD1	TGTGCCAGCAGGGACGGGACAGGGAACTATGAGCAGTTCTTC	CASRDGTGNYEQFF
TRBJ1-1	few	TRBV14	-	TGTGCCAGCAGCCAAGCGGGACTAAACAAGGGCACTGAAGCTTTCTTT	CASSQAGLNKGTEAFF
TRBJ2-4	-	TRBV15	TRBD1	TGTGCCACCAGCAGGGACAGGGAGAAAAACATTCAGTACTTC	CATSRDREKNIQYF
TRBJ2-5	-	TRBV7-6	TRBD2	TGTGCCAGCAGCCGTACTAGCGCCCTGGGGTCAGAGACCCAGTACTTC	CASSRTSALGSETQYF
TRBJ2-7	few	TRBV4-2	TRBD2	TGTGCCAGCAGCCAAGGCCGACTAGCGCAAAGAGGCTACGAGCAGTACTTC	CASSQGRLAQRGYEQYF
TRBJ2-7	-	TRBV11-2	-	TGTGCCAGCAGCTTAGATACTTCTTTTGCTCTATTC	CASSLDTSFALF
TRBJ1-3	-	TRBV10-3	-	TGTGCCATCAGTGATCCGACTCGACTTCCTGGAAACACCATATATTTT	CAISDPTRLPGNTIYF
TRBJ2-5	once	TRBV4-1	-	TGCGCCAGCAGCCGAACAGGGTTCGCAGAGACCCAGTACTTC	CASSRTGFAETQYF
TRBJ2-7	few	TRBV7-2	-	TGTGCCAGCAGCTCCTCCGGACAGTCCCACTACGAGCAGTACTTC	CASSSSGQSHYEQYF
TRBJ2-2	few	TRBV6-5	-	TGTGCCAGCAGACCCGGGGGTACCGGGGAGCTGTTTTTT	CASRPGGTGELFF
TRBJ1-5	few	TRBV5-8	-	TGTGCCAGCAGCGTACGCGGACGGGCTGGGAACAATCAGCCCCAGCATTTT	CASSVRGRAGNNQPQHF
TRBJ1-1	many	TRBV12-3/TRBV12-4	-	TGTGCCAGCAGTTTCTTACAACAGGGTTCGAACACTGAAGCTTTCTTT	CASSFLQQGSNTEAFF
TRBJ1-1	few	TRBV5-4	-	TGTGCCAGCAGCTTGGATTCTCAGGTGAACACTGAAGCTTTCTTT	CASSLDSQVNTEAFF
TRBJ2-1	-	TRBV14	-	TGTGCCAGCAGCCACTCGGGGGTTATAAATGAGCAGTTCTTC	CASSHSGVINEQFF
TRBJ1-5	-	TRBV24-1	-	TGTGCCACCGCCAGACAAGGCAATCAGCCCCAGCATTTT	CATARQGNQPQHF
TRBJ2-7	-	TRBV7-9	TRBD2	TGTGCCAGCAGCATTTCAAGCGGGAGGGATCCCTACGAGCAGTACTTC	CASSISSGRDPYEQYF
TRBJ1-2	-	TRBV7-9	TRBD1	TGTGCCAGCAGAGGGACAGGGGACTATGGCTACACCTTC	CASRGTGDYGYTF
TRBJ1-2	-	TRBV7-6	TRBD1	TGTGCCAGCAGCTCCTCTTTTGGTGGCAGGGGGGATAACTATGGCTACACCTTC	CASSSSFGGRGDNYGYTF
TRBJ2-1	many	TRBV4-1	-	TGCGCCAGCAGCCAAGACCCGATTCACAATGAGCAGTTCTTC	CASSQDPIHNEQFF
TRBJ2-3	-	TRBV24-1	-	TGTGCCACCAGTGATAGTAGAGGAGATACGCAGTATTTT	CATSDSRGDTQYF
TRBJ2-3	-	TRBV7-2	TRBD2	TGTGCCAGCAGCCCCAGTCGACTAGCGGGAGGGCGGACAGATACGCAGTATTTT	CASSPSRLAGGRTDTQYF
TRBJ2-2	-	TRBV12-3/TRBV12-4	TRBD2	TGTGCCAGCAGCCGCACTAGCGGGGGGAACACCGGGGAGCTGTTTTTT	CASSRTSGGNTGELFF
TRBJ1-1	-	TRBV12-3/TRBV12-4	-	TGTGCCAGCAGTTTATTCCAGGGTGAAGCTTTCTTT	CASSLFQGEAFF
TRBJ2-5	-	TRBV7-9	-	TGTGCCAGCAGCTCCCCCCTCCTGGAGACCCAGTACTTC	CASSSPLLETQYF
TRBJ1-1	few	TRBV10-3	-	TGTGCCATCAGTGTTAGGGGGGACATGAACACTGAAGCTTTCTTT	CAISVRGDMNTEAFF
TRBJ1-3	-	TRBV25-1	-	TGTGCCAGTACTCAGGGAAACACCATATATTTT	CASTQGNTIYF
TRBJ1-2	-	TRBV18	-	TGTGCCAGCTCACCGCCGGGGAGTCGACCGGTCTATGGCTACACCTTC	CASSPPGSRPVYGYTF
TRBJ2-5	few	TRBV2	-	TGTGCCAGCACCGAGGTGGACAGTGGGGTTGTCCAAGGAACCCAGTACTTC	CASTEVDSGVVQGTQYF
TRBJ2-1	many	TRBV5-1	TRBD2	TGCGCCAGCAGTTCTAGCGGGGCGAGCTCCTACAATGAGCAGTTCTTC	CASSSSGASSYNEQFF
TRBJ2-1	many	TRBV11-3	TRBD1	TGTGCCAGCAGCTTGACAGGGGTGAAAAATGAGCAGTTCTTC	CASSLTGVKNEQFF